This T cell receptor (beta chain) was documented in a study of blood T cell repertoires in COVID-19. Generated by immunoSEQ multiplex PCR, the TCRdb table keeps only in-frame clones and is missing some. Found here are 85,000 to 120,000 clones, 71% of them singletons; the top ten hold about 0.85%. Deletions cut 6 bases from V and 1 base from J, with 11 bases between. There are 14 residues in the CDR3. Germline V gene data show CDR1 as SGHRS and CDR2 as YFSETQ. The chain joins TRBV5-1 to TRBJ2-1; D perhaps matches TRBD1 (7 bases). The source of this sequence is a human donor with acute or convalescent COVID-19. The donor label of this sample is uncertain. Sequencing was done on a sample of peripheral blood. CDR3 in amino acids: CASMAGGSYNEQFF. DNA for the CDR3: TGCGCCAGCATGGCAGGGGGGTCCTACAATGAGCAGTTCTTC.